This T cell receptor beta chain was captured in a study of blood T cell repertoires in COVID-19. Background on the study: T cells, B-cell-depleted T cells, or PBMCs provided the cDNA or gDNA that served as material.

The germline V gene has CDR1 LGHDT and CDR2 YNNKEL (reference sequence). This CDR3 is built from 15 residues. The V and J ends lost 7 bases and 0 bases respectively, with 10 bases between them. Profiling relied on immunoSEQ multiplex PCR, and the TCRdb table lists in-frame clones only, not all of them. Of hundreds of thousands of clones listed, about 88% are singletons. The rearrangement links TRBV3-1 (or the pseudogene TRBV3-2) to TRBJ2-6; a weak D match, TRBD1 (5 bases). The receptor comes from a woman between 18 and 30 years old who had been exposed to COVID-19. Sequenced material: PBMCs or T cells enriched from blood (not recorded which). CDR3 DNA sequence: TGTGCCAGCAAACCAGGGTACTCTGGGGCCAACGTCCTGACTTTC. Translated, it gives CASKPGYSGANVLTF.